This TCR beta chain was recorded in a study of identical twins. TCRdb analysed the 5' RACE reads with MiXCR anew, one entry per CDR3 protein. Here the sample spans fewer than 350,000 distinct CDR3 sequences, about 8.3% being singletons. This clonotype was counted only a few times. Antigen: not known. Study-wide results and caveats: Analyses of zero insertions could be partly confounded by invariant MAIT and iNKT cells. Out-of-frame TCR alpha sharing observed in monozygotic twins exceeded model estimates. Compared with unrelated sharing, twin-shared out-of-frame alpha sequences had more low-probability sequences. Whereas memory repertoires showed no such difference, abundant cord blood beta clonotypes carried fewer insertions.

These same data were also listed under a study on yellow fever vaccine responses in identical twins.

The source is a woman aged 18-29 years in good health. The material sequenced was memory (CD45RO+) T cells sorted from blood.

The DNA of the CDR3 is TGTGCCAGCAGCATCGGACAGGGGTCCTACGAGCAGTACTTC. Protein product: CASSIGQGSYEQYF. The gene calls are TRBV9 and TRBJ2-7; TRBD1 aligns across 9 bases. J gave up 1 base and V 4 bases, and 3 bases lay outside the gene matches. CDR1 is SGDLS, CDR2 YYNGEE, per germline. This CDR3 spans 14 amino acids.